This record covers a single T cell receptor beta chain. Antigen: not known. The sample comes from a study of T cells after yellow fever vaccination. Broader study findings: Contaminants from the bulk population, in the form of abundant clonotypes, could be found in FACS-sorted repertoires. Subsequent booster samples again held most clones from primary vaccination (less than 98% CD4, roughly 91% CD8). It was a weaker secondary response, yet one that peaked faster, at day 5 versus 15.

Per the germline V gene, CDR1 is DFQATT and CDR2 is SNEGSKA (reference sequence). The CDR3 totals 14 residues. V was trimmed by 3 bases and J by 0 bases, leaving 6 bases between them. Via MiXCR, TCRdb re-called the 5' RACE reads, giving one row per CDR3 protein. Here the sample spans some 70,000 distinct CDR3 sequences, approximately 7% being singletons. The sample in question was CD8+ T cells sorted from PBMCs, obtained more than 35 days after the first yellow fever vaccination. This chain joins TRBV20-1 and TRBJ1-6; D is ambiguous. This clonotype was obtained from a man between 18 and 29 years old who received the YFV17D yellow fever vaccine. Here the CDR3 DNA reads TGCAGTGCTAGCCCCAGCTCCTATAATTCACCCCTCCACTTT. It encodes CSASPSSYNSPLHF.